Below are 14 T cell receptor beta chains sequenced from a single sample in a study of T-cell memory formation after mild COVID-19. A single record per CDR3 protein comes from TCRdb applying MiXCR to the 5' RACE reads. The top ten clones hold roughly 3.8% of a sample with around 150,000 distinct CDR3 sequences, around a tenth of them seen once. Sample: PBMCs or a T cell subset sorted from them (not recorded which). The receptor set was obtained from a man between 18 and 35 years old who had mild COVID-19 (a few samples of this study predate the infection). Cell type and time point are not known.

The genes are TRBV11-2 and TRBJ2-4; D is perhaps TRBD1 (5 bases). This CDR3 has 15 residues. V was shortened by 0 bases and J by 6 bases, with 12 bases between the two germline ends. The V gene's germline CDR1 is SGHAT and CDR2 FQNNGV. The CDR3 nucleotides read TGTGCCAGCAGCTTAGAGCACAGGAGAGGAAACATTCAGTACTTC. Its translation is CASSLEHRRGNIQYF.

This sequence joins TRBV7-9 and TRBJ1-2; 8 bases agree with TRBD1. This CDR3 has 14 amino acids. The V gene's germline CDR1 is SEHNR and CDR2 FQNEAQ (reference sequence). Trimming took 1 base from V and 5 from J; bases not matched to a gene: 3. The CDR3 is CASSLGTGRYGYTF. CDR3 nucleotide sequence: TGTGCCAGCAGCTTAGGGACAGGGAGGTATGGCTACACCTTC.

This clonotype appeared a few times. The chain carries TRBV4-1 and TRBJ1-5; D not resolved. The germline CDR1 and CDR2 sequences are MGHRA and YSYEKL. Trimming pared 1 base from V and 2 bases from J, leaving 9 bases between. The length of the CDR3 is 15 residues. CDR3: CASSQVSGRNQPQHF. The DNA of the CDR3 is TGCGCCAGCAGCCAAGTATCAGGCCGCAATCAGCCCCAGCATTTT.

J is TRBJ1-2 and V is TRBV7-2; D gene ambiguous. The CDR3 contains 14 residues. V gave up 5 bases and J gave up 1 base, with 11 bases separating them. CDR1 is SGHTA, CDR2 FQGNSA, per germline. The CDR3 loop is CASSPLGSNYGYTF. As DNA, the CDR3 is TGTGCCAGCAGCCCATTGGGGAGTAACTATGGCTACACCTTC.

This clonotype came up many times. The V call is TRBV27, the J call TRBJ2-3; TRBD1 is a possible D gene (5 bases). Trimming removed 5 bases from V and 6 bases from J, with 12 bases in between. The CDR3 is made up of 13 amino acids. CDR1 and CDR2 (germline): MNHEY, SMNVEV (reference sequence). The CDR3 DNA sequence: TGTGCCAGCAGTCCCCGATGGGGCGATACGCAGTATTTT. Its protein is CASSPRWGDTQYF.

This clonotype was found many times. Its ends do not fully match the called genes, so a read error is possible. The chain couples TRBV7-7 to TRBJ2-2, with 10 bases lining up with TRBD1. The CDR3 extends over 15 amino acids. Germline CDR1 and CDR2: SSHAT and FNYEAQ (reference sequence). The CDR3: CASSKDRGSNGELFF. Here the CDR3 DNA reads TGTGCTAGCAGCAAGGACAGGGGGTCGAACGGGGAGCTGTTTTTT. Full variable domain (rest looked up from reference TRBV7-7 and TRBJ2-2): GAGVSQSPRYKVTKRGQDVTLRCDPISSHATLYWYQQALGQGPEFLTYFNYEAQPDKSGLPSDRFSAERPEGSISTLTIQRTEQRDSAMYRCASSKDRGSNGELFFGEGSRLTVL.

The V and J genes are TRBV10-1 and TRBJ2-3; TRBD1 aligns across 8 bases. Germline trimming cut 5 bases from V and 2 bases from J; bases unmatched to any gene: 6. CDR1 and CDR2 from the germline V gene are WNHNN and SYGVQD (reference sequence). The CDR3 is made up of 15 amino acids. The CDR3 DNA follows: TGCGCCAGCAGTCGACAGGGGACCACCACAGATACGCAGTATTTT. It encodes CASSRQGTTTDTQYF.

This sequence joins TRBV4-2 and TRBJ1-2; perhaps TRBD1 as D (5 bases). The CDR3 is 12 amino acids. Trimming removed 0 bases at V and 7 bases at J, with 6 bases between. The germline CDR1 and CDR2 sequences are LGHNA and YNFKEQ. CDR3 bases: TGTGCCAGCAGCCAAGACGGGGCTGGCTACACCTTC. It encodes CASSQDGAGYTF.

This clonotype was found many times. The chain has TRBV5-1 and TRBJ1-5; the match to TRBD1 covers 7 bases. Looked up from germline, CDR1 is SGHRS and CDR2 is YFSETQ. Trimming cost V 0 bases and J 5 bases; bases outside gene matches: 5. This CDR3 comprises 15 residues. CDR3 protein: CASSLEPGGDQPQHF. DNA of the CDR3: TGCGCCAGCAGCTTGGAGCCAGGGGGTGATCAGCCCCAGCATTTT.

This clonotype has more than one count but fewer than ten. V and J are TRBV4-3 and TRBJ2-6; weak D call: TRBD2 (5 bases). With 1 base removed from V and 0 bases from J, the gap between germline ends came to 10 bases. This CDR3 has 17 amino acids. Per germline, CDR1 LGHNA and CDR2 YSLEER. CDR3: CASSQGSGTSGANVLTF. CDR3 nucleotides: TGCGCCAGCAGCCAAGGATCGGGAACCTCTGGGGCCAACGTCCTGACTTTC.

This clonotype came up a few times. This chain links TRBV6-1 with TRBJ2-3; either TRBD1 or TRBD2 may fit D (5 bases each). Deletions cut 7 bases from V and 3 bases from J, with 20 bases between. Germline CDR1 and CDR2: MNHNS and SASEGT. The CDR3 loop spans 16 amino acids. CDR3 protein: CASTSGASRWTDTQYF. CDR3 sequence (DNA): TGTGCCAGCACGTCCGGGGCTAGCAGATGGACAGATACGCAGTATTTT.

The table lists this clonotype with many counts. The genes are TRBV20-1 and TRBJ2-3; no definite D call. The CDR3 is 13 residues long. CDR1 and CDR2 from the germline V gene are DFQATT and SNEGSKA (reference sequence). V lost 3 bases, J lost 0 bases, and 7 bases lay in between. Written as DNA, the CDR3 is TGCAGTGCTAGTTCGTCTAGCACAGATACGCAGTATTTT. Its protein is CSASSSSTDTQYF.

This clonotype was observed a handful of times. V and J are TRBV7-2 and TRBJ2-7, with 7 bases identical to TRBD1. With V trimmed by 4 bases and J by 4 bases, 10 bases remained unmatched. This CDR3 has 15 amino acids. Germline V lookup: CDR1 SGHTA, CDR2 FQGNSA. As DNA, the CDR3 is TGTGCCAGCAGCTGGCACAGGGGTTCGTCGTACGAGCAGTACTTC. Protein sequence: CASSWHRGSSYEQYF. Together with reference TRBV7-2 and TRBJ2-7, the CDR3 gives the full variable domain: GAGVSQSPSNKVTEKGKDVELRCDPISGHTALYWYRQSLGQGLEFLIYFQGNSAPDKSGLPSDRFSAERTGGSVSTLTIQRTQQEDSAVYLCASSWHRGSSYEQYFGPGTRLTVT.

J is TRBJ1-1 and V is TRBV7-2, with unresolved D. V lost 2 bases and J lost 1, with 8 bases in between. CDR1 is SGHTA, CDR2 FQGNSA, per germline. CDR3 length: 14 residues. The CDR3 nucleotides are TGTGCCAGCAGCTTACCCCCAGGGAACACTGAAGCTTTCTTT. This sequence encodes CASSLPPGNTEAFF.